This T cell receptor beta chain was captured in a study of blood T cell repertoires in COVID-19. Some clones are missing from TCRdb's copy, which holds only in-frame ones; the method was immunoSEQ multiplex PCR. Counted here are 200,000 to 300,000 clones, about 82% occurring once; the ten biggest clones make up approximately 6%. The receptor's source is a woman aged 80 or over with COVID-19, enrolled during active disease. The sample was peripheral blood.

CDR3 in amino acids: CASSRQGLAKNIQYF. The CDR3 DNA reads as TGTGCCAGCAGCCGACAGGGGTTAGCCAAAAACATTCAGTACTTC. The rearrangement joins TRBV2 to TRBJ2-4, with TRBD1 matching 8 bases. The V gene end was trimmed by 6 bases and the J gene end by 0 bases; junction bases not matched to a gene: 4. CDR3 length equals 15 residues. Germline V gives CDR1 SNHLY, CDR2 FYNNEI. The full variable domain, with the rest looked up from reference TRBV2 and TRBJ2-4, is EPEVTQTPSHQVTQMGQEVILRCVPISNHLYFYWYRQILGQKVEFLVSFYNNEISEKSEIFDDQFSVERPDGSNFTLKIRSTKLEDSAMYFCASSRQGLAKNIQYFGAGTRLSVL.